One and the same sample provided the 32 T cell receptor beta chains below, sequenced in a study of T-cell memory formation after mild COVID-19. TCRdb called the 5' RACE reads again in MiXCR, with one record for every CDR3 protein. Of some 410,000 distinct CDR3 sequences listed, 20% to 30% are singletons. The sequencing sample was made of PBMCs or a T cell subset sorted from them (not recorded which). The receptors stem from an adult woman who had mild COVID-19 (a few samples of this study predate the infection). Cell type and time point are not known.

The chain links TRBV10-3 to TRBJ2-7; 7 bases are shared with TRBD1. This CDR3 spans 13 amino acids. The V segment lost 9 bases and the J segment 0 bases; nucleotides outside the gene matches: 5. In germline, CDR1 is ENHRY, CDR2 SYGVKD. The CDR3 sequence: CAIGQAISYEQYF. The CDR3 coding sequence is TGTGCCATAGGACAGGCGATCTCCTACGAGCAGTACTTC.

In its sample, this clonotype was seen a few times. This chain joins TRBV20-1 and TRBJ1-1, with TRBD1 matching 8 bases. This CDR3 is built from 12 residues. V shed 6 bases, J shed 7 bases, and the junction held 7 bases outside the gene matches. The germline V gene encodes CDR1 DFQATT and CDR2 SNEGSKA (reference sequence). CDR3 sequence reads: CSARTGSFEAFF. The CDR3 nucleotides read TGCAGTGCCCGGACAGGGTCTTTTGAAGCTTTCTTT.

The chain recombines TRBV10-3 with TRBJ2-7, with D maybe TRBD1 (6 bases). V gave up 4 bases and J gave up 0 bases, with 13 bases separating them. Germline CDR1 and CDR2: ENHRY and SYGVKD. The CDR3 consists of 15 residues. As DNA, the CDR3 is TGTGCCATCAGTGCGGGTCAGGGGATCTCCTACGAGCAGTACTTC. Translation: CAISAGQGISYEQYF.

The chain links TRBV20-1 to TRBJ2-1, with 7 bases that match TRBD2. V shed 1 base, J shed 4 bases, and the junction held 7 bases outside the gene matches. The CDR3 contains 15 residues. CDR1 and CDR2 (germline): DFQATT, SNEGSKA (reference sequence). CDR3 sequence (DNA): TGCAGTGCTAGAGCGGCGGGAGTGCGGTACAATGAGCAGTTCTTC. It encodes CSARAAGVRYNEQFF.

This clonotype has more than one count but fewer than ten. In nucleotides, the CDR3 is TGCGCCAGCAGCTTACGGGGCGACTCTAACTATGGCTACACCTTC. Translated, it gives CASSLRGDSNYGYTF. V is TRBV5-1 and J is TRBJ1-2, with D maybe TRBD1 (5 bases). The CDR3 covers 15 residues. Germline V gives CDR1 SGHRS, CDR2 YFSETQ. The germline V and J ends were trimmed by 2 bases and 0 bases, with 11 bases remaining between them.

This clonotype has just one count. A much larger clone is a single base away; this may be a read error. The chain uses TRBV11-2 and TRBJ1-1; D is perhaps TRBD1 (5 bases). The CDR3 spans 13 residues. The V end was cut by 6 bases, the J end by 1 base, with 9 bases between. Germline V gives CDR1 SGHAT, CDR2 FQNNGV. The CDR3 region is CASRMGENTEAFF. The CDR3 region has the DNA TGTGCCAGCAGGATGGGGGAGAACACTGAAGCTTTCTTT.

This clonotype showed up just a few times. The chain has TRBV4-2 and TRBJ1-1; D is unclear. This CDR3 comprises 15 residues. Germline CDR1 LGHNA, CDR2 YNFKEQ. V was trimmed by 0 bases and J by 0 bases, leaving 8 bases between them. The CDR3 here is CASSQERALNTEAFF. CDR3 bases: TGTGCCAGCAGCCAAGAACGGGCCTTGAACACTGAAGCTTTCTTT.

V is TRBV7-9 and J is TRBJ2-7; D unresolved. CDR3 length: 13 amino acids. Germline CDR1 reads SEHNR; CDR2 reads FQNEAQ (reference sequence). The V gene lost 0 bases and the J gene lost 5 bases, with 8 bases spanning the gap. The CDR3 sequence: CASSLAGKNEQYF. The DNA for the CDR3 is TGTGCCAGCAGCTTAGCGGGAAAGAACGAGCAGTACTTC.

CDR3 region: CASSRTGGGWTEAFF. DNA for the CDR3: TGTGCCAGTAGCAGGACAGGGGGCGGTTGGACTGAAGCTTTCTTT. The gene calls are TRBV19 and TRBJ1-1, with TRBD1 identical over 11 bases. V was clipped by 6 bases and J by 5 bases; unmatched bases: 8. Germline CDR1 reads LNHDA; CDR2 reads SQIVND (reference sequence). The CDR3 totals 15 residues.

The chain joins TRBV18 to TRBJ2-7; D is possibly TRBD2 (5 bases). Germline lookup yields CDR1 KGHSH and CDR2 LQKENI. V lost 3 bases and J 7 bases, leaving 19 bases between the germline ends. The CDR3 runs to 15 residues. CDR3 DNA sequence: TGTGCCAGCTCACCCCCGAGGGCGGGTCGGTGGGAGCAGTACTTC. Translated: CASSPPRAGRWEQYF.

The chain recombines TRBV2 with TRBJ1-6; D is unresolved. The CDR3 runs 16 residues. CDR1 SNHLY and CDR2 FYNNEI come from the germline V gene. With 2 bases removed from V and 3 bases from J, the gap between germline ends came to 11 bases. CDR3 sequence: CASSERQLFYNSPLHF. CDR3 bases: TGTGCCAGCAGTGAACGGCAGTTGTTCTATAATTCACCCCTCCACTTT.

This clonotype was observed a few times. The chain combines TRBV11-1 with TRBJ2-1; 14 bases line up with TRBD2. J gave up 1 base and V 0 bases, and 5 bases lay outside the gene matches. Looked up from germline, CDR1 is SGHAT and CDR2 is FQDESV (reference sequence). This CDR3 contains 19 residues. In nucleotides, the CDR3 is TGTGCCAGCAGCTTAGCGTTCAGGACTAGCGGGAGGTCCTACAATGAGCAGTTCTTC. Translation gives CASSLAFRTSGRSYNEQFF.

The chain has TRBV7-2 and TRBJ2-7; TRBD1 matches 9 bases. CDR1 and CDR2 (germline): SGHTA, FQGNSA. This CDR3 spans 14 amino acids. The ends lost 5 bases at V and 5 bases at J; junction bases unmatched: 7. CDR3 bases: TGTGCCAGCAGCACACCCGGGACAGGGAACGAGCAGTACTTC. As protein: CASSTPGTGNEQYF.

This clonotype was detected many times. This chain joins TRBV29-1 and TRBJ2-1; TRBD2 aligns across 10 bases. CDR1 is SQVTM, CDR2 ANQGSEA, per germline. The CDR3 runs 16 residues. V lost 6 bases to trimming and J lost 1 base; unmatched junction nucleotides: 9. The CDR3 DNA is TGCAGCGTGGTCGGACTAGCGGCACTATCCTACAATGAGCAGTTCTTC. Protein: CSVVGLAALSYNEQFF.

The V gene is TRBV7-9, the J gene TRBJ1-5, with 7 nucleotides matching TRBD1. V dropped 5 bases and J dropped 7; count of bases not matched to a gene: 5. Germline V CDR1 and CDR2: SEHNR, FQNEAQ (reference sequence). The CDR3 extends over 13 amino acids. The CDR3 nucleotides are TGTGCCAGCAGCCCCACAGGGGACCAGCCCCAGCATTTT. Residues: CASSPTGDQPQHF.

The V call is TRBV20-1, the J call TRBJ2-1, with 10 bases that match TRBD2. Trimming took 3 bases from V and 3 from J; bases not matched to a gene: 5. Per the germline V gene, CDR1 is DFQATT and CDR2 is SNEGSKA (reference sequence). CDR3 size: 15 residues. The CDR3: CSARIAGGHYNEQFF. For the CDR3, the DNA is TGCAGTGCTAGGATAGCGGGGGGCCACTACAATGAGCAGTTCTTC.

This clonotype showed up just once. DNA for the CDR3: TGCGCCAGCAGCCAAGATCGGCTAGCGAGCAACAATGAGCAGTTCTTC. Translation: CASSQDRLASNNEQFF. This chain links TRBV4-3 with TRBJ2-1; tentative D call: TRBD2 (6 bases). Between the trimmed V and J ends, which lost 0 bases and 5 bases, there was a span of 14 bases. The germline V gene has CDR1 LGHNA and CDR2 YSLEER. The CDR3 loop spans 16 amino acids.

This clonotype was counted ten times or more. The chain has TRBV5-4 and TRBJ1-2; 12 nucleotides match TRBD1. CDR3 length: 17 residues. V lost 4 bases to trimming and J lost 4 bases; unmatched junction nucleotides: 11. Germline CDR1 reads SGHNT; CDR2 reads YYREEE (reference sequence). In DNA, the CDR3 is TGTGCCAGCAGCCCAATGGGGACAGGGGGCTGGGGCTATGGCTACACCTTC. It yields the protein CASSPMGTGGWGYGYTF.

CDR3 sequence reads: CASSEEATLPNGYTF. In DNA form, the CDR3 reads TGTGCCAGCAGTGAAGAGGCCACACTGCCCAATGGCTACACCTTC. The chain uses TRBV2 and TRBJ1-2; no clear D gene. V was pared by 1 base and J by 6 bases, with 15 bases between. The V gene's germline CDR1 is SNHLY and CDR2 FYNNEI. CDR3 length equals 15 residues.

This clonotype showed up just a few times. Here the CDR3 DNA reads TGTGCCAGCAGCGAGAACAGGGGGGTAGATGGCTACACCTTC. It yields the protein CASSENRGVDGYTF. The rearrangement joins TRBV7-2 to TRBJ1-2; the match to TRBD1 covers 8 bases. The germline gives CDR1 SGHTA, CDR2 FQGNSA. CDR3 length equals 14 residues. V lost 5 bases and J lost 6; bases outside the gene matches: 8.

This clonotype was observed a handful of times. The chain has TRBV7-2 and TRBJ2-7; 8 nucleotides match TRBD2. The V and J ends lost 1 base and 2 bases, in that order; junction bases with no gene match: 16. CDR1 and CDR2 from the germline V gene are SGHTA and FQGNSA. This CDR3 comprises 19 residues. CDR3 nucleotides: TGTGCCAGCAGCTTAGATAGTAGTGGTCCGGGAGGGAGGACCTACGAGCAGTACTTC. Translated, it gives CASSLDSSGPGGRTYEQYF.

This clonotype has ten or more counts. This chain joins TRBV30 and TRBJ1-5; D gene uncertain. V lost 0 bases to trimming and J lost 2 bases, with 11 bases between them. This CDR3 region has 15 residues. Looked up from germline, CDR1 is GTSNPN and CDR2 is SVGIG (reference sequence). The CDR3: CAWSVYNTRNQPQHF. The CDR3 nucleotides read TGTGCCTGGAGTGTATATAATACTCGCAATCAGCCCCAGCATTTT.

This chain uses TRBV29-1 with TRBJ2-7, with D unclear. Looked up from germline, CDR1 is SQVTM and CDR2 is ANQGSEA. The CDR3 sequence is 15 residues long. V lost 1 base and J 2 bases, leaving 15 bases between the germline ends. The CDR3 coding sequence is TGCAGCGTTGAAGTACCAGCAGGTCCCCCCTACGAGCAGTACTTC. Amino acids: CSVEVPAGPPYEQYF.

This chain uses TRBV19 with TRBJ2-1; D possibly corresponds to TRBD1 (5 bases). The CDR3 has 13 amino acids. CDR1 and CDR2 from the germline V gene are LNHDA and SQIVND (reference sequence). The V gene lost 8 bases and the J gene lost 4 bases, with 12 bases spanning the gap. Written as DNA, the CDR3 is TGTGCCAGTTCGCGACAGATTTACAATGAGCAGTTCTTC. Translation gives CASSRQIYNEQFF.

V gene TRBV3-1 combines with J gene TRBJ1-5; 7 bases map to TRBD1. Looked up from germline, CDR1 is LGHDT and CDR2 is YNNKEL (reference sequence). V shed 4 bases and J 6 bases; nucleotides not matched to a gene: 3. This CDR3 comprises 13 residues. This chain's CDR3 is CASSPDRVQPQHF. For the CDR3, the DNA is TGTGCCAGCAGCCCTGACAGGGTTCAGCCCCAGCATTTT. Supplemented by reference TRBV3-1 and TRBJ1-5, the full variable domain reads DTAVSQTPKYLVTQMGNDKSIKCEQNLGHDTMYWYKQDSKKFLKIMFSYNNKELIINETVPNRFSPKSPDKAHLNLHINSLELGDSAVYFCASSPDRVQPQHFGDGTRLSIL.

CDR3 in DNA: TGTGCCATGCGTGACAGCCTGAACACTGAAGCTTTCTTT. Protein sequence: CAMRDSLNTEAFF. This chain links TRBV19 with TRBJ1-1, with D possibly matching TRBD1 (5 bases). Looked up from germline, CDR1 is LNHDA and CDR2 is SQIVND (reference sequence). The germline V and J ends were trimmed by 10 bases and 0 bases, with 12 bases remaining between them. This CDR3 has 13 residues. Full variable domain (rest looked up from reference TRBV19 and TRBJ1-1): DGGITQSPKYLFRKEGQNVTLSCEQNLNHDAMYWYRQDPGQGLRLIYYSQIVNDFQKGDIAEGYSVSREKKESFPLTVTSAQKNPTAFYLCAMRDSLNTEAFFGQGTRLTVV.

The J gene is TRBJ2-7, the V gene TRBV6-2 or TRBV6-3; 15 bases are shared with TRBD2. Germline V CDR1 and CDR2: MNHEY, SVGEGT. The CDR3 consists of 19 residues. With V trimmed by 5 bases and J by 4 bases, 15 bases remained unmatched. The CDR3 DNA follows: TGTGCCAGCAGTACCCCGACCGGACTAGCGGGAGGGCCCGGATACGAGCAGTACTTC. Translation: CASSTPTGLAGGPGYEQYF.

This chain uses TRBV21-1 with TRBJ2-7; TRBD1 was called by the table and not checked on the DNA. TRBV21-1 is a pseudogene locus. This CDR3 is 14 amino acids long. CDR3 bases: TGTGCCAGCAGAAGACAGGGAACTTCGTTCGAGCAGTACTTC. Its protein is CASRRQGTSFEQYF.

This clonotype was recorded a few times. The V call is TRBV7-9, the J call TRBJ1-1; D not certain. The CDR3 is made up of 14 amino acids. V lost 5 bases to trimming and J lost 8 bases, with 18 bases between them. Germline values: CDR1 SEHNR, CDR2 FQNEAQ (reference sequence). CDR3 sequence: CASSPPGLGPEAFF. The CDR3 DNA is TGTGCCAGCAGCCCCCCCGGTTTAGGGCCCGAAGCTTTCTTT.

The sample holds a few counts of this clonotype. CDR3 bases: TGTGCCAGTAGTATAGGAGCGGGAGCCTACAATGAGCAGTTCTTC. It is translated as CASSIGAGAYNEQFF. This chain links TRBV19 with TRBJ2-1; 8 nucleotides agree with TRBD2. This CDR3 spans 15 amino acids. Germline V gene data show CDR1 as LNHDA and CDR2 as SQIVND (reference sequence). V shed 1 base and J 2 bases; nucleotides not matched to a gene: 1. Full variable domain (remainder filled in from reference TRBV19 and TRBJ2-1): DGGITQSPKYLFRKEGQNVTLSCEQNLNHDAMYWYRQDPGQGLRLIYYSQIVNDFQKGDIAEGYSVSREKKESFPLTVTSAQKNPTAFYLCASSIGAGAYNEQFFGPGTRLTVL.

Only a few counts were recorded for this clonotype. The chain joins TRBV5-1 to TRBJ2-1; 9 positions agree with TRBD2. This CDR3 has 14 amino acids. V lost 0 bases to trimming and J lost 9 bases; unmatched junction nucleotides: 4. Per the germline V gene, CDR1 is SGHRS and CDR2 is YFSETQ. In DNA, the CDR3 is TGCGCCAGCAGCTTGGTTCCTAGCGGGGTTGAGCAGTTCTTC. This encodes CASSLVPSGVEQFF.

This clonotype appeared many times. Here the CDR3 reads CASSYAAGRFFGAFF. Here the CDR3 DNA reads TGTGCCAGCAGTTACGCGGCAGGGCGGTTCTTTGGAGCTTTCTTT. This rearrangement joins TRBV6-5 to TRBJ1-1; tentatively, D is TRBD1 (5 bases). This CDR3 comprises 15 residues. The V and J ends lost 2 bases and 10 bases respectively, with 20 bases between them. The V gene's germline CDR1 is MNHEY and CDR2 SVGAGI.